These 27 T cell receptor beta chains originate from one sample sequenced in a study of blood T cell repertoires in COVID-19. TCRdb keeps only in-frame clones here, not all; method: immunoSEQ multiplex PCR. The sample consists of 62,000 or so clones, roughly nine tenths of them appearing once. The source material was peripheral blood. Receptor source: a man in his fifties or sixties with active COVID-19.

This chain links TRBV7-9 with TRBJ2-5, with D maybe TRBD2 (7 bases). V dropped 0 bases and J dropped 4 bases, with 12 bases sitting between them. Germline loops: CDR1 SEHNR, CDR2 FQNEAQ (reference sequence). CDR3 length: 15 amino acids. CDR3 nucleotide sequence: TGTGCCAGCAGCTTAGCGGGGGGGCGCCGAGAGACCCAGTACTTC. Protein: CASSLAGGRRETQYF.

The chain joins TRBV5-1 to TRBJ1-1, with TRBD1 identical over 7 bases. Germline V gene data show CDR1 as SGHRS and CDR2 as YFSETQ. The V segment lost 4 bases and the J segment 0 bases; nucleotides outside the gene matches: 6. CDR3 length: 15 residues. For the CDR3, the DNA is TGCGCCAGCAGCCCCGGGACAGCCATGAACACTGAAGCTTTCTTT. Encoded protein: CASSPGTAMNTEAFF.

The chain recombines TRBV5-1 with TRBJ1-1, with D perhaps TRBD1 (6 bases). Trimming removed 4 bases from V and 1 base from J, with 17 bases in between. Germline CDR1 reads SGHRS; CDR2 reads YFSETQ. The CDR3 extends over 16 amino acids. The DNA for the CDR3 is TGCGCCAGCAGCCCCGATACCTGGACAGAGAACACTGAAGCTTTCTTT. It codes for CASSPDTWTENTEAFF.

CDR3 loop: CASRLVRRTDTQYF. The DNA for the CDR3 is TGTGCCAGCAGACTAGTGAGGCGCACAGATACGCAGTATTTT. The J gene is TRBJ2-3, the V gene TRBV6-5; TRBD2 might be the D (5 bases). The ends were cut back, 6 bases at V and 1 base at J, with 11 bases in the middle. CDR3 size: 14 residues. CDR1 and CDR2 from the germline V gene are MNHEY and SVGAGI.

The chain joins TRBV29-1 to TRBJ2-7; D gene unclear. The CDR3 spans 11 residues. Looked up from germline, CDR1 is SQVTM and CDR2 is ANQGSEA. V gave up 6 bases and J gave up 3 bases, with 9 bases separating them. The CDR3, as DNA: TGCAGCGTAGAATCTTTCTACGAGCAGTACTTC. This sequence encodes CSVESFYEQYF.

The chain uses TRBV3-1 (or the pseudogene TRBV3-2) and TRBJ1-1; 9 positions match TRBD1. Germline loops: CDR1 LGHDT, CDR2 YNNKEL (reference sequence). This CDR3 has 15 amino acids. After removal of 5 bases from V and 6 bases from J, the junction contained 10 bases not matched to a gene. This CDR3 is CASSYRDRGNAEAFF. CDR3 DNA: TGTGCCAGCAGCTACCGAGACAGGGGGAATGCTGAAGCTTTCTTT.

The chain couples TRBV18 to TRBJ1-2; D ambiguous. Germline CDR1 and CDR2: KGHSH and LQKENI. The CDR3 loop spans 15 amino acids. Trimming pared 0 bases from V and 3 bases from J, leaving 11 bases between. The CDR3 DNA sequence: TGTGCCAGCTCACCACCGGGAGAGGTTTACTATGGCTACACCTTC. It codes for CASSPPGEVYYGYTF.

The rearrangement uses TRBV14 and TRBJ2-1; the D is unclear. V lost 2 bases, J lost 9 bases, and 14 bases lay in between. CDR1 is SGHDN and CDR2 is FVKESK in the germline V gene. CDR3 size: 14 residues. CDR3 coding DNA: TGTGCCAGCAGCCAATACCTCCGAGAGATTGAGCAGTTCTTC. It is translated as CASSQYLREIEQFF.

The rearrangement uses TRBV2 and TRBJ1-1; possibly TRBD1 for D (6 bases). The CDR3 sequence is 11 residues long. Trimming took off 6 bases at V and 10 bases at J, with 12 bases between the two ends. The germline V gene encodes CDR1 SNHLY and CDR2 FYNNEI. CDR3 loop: CASRYREGAFF. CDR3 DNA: TGTGCCAGCAGGTACAGGGAGGGAGCTTTCTTT.

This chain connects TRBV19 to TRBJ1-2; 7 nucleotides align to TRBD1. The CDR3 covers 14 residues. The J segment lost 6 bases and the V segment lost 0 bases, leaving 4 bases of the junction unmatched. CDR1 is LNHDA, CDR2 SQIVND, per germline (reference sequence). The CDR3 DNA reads TGTGCCAGTAGTATAGAGTCGACAGGGCATGGCTACACCTTC. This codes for CASSIESTGHGYTF.

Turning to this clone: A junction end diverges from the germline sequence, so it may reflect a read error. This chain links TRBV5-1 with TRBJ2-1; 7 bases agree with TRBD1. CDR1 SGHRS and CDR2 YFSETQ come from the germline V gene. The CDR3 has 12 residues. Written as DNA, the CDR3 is TGCGCCAGCAGCTTGTCGGGACAGCCGCACCTCTTC. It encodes CASSLSGQPHLF.

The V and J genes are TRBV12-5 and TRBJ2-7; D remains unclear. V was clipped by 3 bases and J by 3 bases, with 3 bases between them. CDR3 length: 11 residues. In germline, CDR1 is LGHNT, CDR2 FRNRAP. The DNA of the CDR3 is TGTGCTAGTGGTTTCCTCTACGAGCAGTACTTC. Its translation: CASGFLYEQYF.

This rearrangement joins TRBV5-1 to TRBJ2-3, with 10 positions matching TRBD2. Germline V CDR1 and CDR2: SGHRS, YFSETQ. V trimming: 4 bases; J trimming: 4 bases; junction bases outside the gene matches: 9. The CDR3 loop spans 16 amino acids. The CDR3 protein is CASSPLTSGASDTQYF. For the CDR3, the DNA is TGCGCCAGCAGCCCGTTAACTAGCGGGGCGTCAGATACGCAGTATTTT.

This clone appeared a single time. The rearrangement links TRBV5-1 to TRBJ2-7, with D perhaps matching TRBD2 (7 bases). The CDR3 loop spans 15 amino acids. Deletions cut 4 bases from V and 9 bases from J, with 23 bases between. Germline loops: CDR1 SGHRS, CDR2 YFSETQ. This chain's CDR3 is CASSMDLEGGILQYF. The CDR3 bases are TGCGCCAGCAGCATGGACTTAGAGGGGGGGATACTGCAGTACTTC.

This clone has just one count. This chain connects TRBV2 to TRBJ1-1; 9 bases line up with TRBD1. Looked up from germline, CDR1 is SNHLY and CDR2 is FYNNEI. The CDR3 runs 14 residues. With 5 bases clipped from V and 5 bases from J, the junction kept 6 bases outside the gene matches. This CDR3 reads CASSLGQGITEAFF. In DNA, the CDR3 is TGTGCCAGCAGTTTAGGACAGGGGATAACTGAAGCTTTCTTT. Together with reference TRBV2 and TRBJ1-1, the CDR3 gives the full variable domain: EPEVTQTPSHQVTQMGQEVILRCVPISNHLYFYWYRQILGQKVEFLVSFYNNEISEKSEIFDDQFSVERPDGSNFTLKIRSTKLEDSAMYFCASSLGQGITEAFFGQGTRLTVV.

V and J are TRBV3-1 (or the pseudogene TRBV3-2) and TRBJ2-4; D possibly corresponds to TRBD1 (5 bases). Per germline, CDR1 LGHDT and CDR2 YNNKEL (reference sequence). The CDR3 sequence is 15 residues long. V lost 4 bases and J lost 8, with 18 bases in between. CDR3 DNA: TGTGCCAGCAGCCCGGTCCAGGGTCCAGCTGACATTCAGTACTTC. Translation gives CASSPVQGPADIQYF.

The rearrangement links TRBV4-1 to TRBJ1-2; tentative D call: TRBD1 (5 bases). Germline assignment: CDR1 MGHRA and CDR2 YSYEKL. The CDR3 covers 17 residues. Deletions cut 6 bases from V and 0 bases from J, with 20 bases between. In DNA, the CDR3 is TGCGCCAGCAGTGCGCTACCCGGGGACTTATCTAACTATGGCTACACCTTC. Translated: CASSALPGDLSNYGYTF.

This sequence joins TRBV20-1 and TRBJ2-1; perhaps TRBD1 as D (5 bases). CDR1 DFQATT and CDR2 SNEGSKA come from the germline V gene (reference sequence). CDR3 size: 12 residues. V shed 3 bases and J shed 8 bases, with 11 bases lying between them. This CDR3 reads CSASIIRDEQFF. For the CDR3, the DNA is TGCAGTGCTAGTATCATCAGGGATGAGCAGTTCTTC.

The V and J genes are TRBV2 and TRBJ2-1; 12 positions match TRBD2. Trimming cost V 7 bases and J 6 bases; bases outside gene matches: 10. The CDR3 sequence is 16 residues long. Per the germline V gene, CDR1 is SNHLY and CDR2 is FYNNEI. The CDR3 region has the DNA TGTGCCAGCAAGTGGCTAGCGGGGGGGCTCTCCAATGAGCAGTTCTTC. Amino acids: CASKWLAGGLSNEQFF.

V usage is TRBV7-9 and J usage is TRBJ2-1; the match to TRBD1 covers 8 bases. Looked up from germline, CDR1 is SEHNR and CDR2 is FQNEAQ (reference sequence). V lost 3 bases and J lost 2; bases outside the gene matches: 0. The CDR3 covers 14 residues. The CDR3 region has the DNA TGTGCCAGCAGCTTGACAGGGGCCTACAATGAGCAGTTCTTC. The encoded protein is CASSLTGAYNEQFF.

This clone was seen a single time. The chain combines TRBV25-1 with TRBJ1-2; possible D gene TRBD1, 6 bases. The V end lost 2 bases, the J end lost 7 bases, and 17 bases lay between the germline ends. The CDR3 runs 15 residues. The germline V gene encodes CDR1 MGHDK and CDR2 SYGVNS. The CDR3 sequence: CASSETGGASIGYTF. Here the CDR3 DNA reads TGTGCCAGCAGTGAAACGGGGGGGGCAAGTATTGGCTACACCTTC.

CDR3 protein: CASSLILNQPQHF. The CDR3 DNA is TGTGCCAGCAGTTTAATCCTCAATCAGCCCCAGCATTTT. The genes are TRBV12-3 or TRBV12-4 and TRBJ1-5; no clear D. With 2 bases removed from V and 3 bases from J, the gap between germline ends came to 5 bases. The CDR3 has 13 amino acids.

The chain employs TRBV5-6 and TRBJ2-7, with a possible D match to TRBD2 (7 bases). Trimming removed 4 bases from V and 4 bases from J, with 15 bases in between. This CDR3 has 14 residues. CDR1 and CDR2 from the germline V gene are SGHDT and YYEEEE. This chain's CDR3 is CASSPPGGRYEQYF. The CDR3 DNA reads TGTGCCAGCAGCCCCCCCGGGGGGCGATACGAGCAGTACTTC.

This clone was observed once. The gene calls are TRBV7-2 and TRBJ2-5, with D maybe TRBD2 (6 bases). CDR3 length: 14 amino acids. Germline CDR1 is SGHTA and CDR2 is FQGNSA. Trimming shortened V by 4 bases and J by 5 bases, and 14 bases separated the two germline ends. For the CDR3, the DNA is TGTGCCAGCAGCTGGGACTCGTCAGGGGAGACCCAGTACTTC. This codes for CASSWDSSGETQYF. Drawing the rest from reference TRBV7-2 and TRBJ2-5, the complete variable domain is GAGVSQSPSNKVTEKGKDVELRCDPISGHTALYWYRQSLGQGLEFLIYFQGNSAPDKSGLPSDRFSAERTGGSVSTLTIQRTQQEDSAVYLCASSWDSSGETQYFGPGTRLLVL.

This chain's CDR3 is CASSQFSTGWAFF. The CDR3 DNA reads TGTGCCAGCAGCCAATTCTCGACAGGCTGGGCTTTCTTT. The chain joins TRBV3-1 (or the pseudogene TRBV3-2) to TRBJ1-1, with a weak D call TRBD1 (6 bases). V was trimmed by 2 bases and J by 11 bases, leaving 15 bases between them. The CDR3 runs to 13 residues. Germline V CDR1 and CDR2: LGHDT, YNNKEL (reference sequence).

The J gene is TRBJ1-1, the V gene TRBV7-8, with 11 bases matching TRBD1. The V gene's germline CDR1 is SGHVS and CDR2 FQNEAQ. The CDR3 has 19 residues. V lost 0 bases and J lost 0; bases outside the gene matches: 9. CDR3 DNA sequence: TGTGCCAGCAGCTTAGCGCTCGGGACAGGGGGTGGCATGAACACTGAAGCTTTCTTT. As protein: CASSLALGTGGGMNTEAFF.

Here the CDR3 reads CASSGRRNNYGYTF. CDR3 bases: TGTGCCAGCAGCGGCCGCAGGAACAACTATGGCTACACCTTC. The chain is built from TRBV5-6 and TRBJ1-2; D is uncertain. With 4 bases removed from V and 2 bases from J, the gap between germline ends came to 12 bases. CDR3 length: 14 amino acids. Germline V gene data show CDR1 as SGHDT and CDR2 as YYEEEE.